This T cell receptor beta chain was retrieved from a study of cytomegalovirus exposure and HLA in healthy donors. About this clone: Its antigen is not identified.

The PCR had 60 Vbeta and 13 Jbeta primers. Method: immunoSEQ multiplex PCR; TCRdb's copy keeps in-frame clones and lacks some. In the table there are about 170,000 clones, about 85% of which are singletons. Among the donors, all were healthy bone marrow donors. The J segment lost 5 bases and the V segment lost 3 bases, leaving 9 bases of the junction unmatched. CDR3 size: 17 residues. Looked up from germline, CDR1 is MNHEY and CDR2 is SMNVEV (reference sequence). General study findings and limits: Researchers reported in a later analysis that a missense DCLRE1C variant was tied to TCR beta V- and J-gene trimming. Another analysis was done later, and it associated over 15,000 TCR beta sequences with HLA alleles at 0.05 false discovery rate. It emerged from a later analysis that several of the most significant clusters appeared to be linked to common viral pathogens.

This TCR came from a man between 18 and 29 years old in good health and CMV-seropositive. Source material: PBMCs. The chain is built from TRBV27 and TRBJ2-1, with 11 bases lining up with TRBD2. CDR3 protein: CASSFYSGGASHNEQFF. Here the CDR3 DNA reads TGTGCCAGCAGTTTCTATAGCGGGGGGGCGTCCCACAATGAGCAGTTCTTC.